This T cell receptor beta chain appears in the sequencing data of a study of cytomegalovirus exposure and HLA in healthy donors. Overall study results and limits: According to the study, roughly 160 TCR beta chains were cytomegalovirus-associated. In an earlier analysis, productive rearrangement rates for most beta V segments clustered near 87% or 30%.

Germline loops: CDR1 MNHEY, CDR2 SMNVEV (reference sequence). Trimming cost V 7 bases and J 4 bases; bases outside gene matches: 9. The CDR3 extends over 14 amino acids. Healthy bone marrow donors made up the donors. In the PCR, 60 Vbeta and 13 Jbeta primers were used. Authors' data handling: Later analysis identified tens of millions of unique TCR beta chains, about 12 million shared. Measured with immunoSEQ multiplex PCR; TCRdb has only the in-frame clones, and not every one. D and trimming were read from the DNA, whereas the V and J calls and clone size are those reported in that table. The table has 85,000 to 95,000 clones, 60% to 80% seen once; the top ten hold 6.3%. About this clone: The antigen is undetermined.

J is TRBJ1-2 and V is TRBV27, with TRBD1 identical over 7 bases. This clonotype originated in a woman aged 30 to 39 in good health and CMV-seronegative. Sequenced sample: PBMCs. The CDR3 loop is CASKLRQGSYGYTF. The CDR3 nucleotides read TGTGCCAGCAAACTGCGACAGGGCTCCTATGGCTACACCTTC.